The text below deals with one T cell receptor beta chain. Its antigen remains unknown. At one end, the junction sequence differs from germline, possibly due to a read error. The sample providers were healthy Caucasian people from Russia, aged roughly 6 to 90. The entry originates in a study of blood T cells in healthy people across ages. The study's findings and limits: The recorded TCR beta diversity per million T cells decreased in a roughly linear manner with age.

PCR was performed a second time for about 6 to 12 cycles using a sample-barcoded 5' primer and a J-beta primer mix. TCRdb itself ran the 5' RACE reads through MiXCR, one entry per CDR3 protein. The sample includes 700,000 or so distinct CDR3 sequences, about 24% of them seen just once. This CDR3 is 13 amino acids long. The germline gives CDR1 MNHNS, CDR2 SASEGT. The clonotype originates from a man aged 70 or older in good health. The chain couples TRBV6-1 to TRBJ1-2; D is ambiguous. The sample comprised blood. The CDR3 region has the DNA TGTGCCAGCAGGGCGGGAGCTAACCATGGCTACACCTTC. Translated, it gives CASRAGANHGYTF.